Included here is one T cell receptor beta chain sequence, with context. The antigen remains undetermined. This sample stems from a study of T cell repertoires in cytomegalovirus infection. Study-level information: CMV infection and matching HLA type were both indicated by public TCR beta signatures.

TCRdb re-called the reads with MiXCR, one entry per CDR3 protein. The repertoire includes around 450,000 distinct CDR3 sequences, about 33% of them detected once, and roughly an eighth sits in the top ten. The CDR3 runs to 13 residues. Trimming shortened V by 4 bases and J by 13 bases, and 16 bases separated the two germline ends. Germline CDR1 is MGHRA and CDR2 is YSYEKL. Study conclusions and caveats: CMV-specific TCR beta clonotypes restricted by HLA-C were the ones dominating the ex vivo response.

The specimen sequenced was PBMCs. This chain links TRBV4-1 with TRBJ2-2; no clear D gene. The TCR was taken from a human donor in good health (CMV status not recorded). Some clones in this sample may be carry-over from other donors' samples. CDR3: CASSRLGISRLFF. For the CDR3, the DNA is TGCGCCAGCAGCCGGCTGGGCATCTCGCGGCTGTTTTTT.